These 31 T cell receptor beta chains share one sample of origin, sequenced in a study of blood T cell repertoires in COVID-19. Libraries were prepared by immunoSEQ multiplex PCR; TCRdb keeps only in-frame clonotypes and omits some of them. The table lists about 40,000 clones, 70% to 90% of them singletons. The material sequenced was peripheral blood. These receptors were taken from a human donor in a cohort sampled during active COVID-19.

This chain connects TRBV5-5 to TRBJ2-7, with D unresolved. CDR1 and CDR2 from the germline V gene are SGHKS and YYEKEE (reference sequence). CDR3 length equals 16 residues. The V end was cut by 2 bases, the J end by 0 bases, with 15 bases between. Written as DNA, the CDR3 is TGTGCCAGCAGCTTTGATCCAGGCTCAAGCTCCTACGAGCAGTACTTC. It encodes CASSFDPGSSSYEQYF. Complete variable domain (other parts from reference TRBV5-5 and TRBJ2-7): DAGVTQSPTHLIKTRGQQVTLRCSPISGHKSVSWYQQVLGQGPQFIFQYYEKEERGRGNFPDRFSARQFPNYSSELNVNALLLGDSALYLCASSFDPGSSSYEQYFGPGTRLTVT.

The chain uses TRBV7-9 and TRBJ2-3; D perhaps matches TRBD2 (7 bases). The V end was cut by 2 bases, the J end by 0 bases, with 12 bases between. Germline assignment: CDR1 SEHNR and CDR2 FQNEAQ (reference sequence). This CDR3 contains 16 residues. DNA of the CDR3: TGTGCCAGCAGCTTAATGGCGGGGGCCAGCACAGATACGCAGTATTTT. Translating gives CASSLMAGASTDTQYF.

The chain links TRBV4-1 to TRBJ2-1, with unresolved D. The CDR3 runs to 11 residues. The germline V and J ends were trimmed by 2 bases and 9 bases, with 5 bases remaining between them. The germline V gene encodes CDR1 MGHRA and CDR2 YSYEKL. CDR3 sequence reads: CASSQSIEQFF. The CDR3 DNA sequence: TGCGCCAGCAGCCAAAGCATTGAGCAGTTCTTC.

The chain recombines TRBV19 with TRBJ1-3, with TRBD1 identical over 8 bases. The CDR3 spans 16 residues. V dropped 6 bases and J dropped 4; count of bases not matched to a gene: 11. Germline V lookup: CDR1 LNHDA, CDR2 SQIVND (reference sequence). This CDR3 is CASSGLQGAGGNTIYF. CDR3 sequence (DNA): TGTGCCAGTAGCGGACTTCAGGGGGCAGGAGGAAACACCATATATTTT.

This sequence joins TRBV20-1 and TRBJ2-7, with D possibly being TRBD1 (5 bases). Trimming shortened V by 3 bases and J by 0 bases, and 15 bases separated the two germline ends. This CDR3 is built from 15 residues. Germline CDR1 is DFQATT and CDR2 is SNEGSKA (reference sequence). CDR3 in DNA: TGCAGTGCTAGTAGGGGATTCGGGCGCTCCTACGAGCAGTACTTC. Its translation is CSASRGFGRSYEQYF.

Only one count was recorded for this clone. The chain employs TRBV27 and TRBJ2-3; D unclear. With 2 bases removed from V and 6 bases from J, the gap between germline ends came to 9 bases. Germline V gives CDR1 MNHEY, CDR2 SMNVEV (reference sequence). The CDR3 has 13 residues. In DNA form, the CDR3 reads TGTGCCAGCAGTTTAGCGTCTCCGGATACGCAGTATTTT. It specifies CASSLASPDTQYF.

This sequence joins TRBV27 and TRBJ1-4; TRBD1 aligns across 9 bases. The CDR3 runs to 14 residues. Germline values: CDR1 MNHEY, CDR2 SMNVEV (reference sequence). Trimming at V came to 4 bases and at J to 6 bases, leaving 3 bases not matched to a gene. The CDR3 loop reads CASSSTGGDEKLFF. Here the CDR3 DNA reads TGTGCCAGCAGTTCGACAGGGGGTGATGAAAAACTGTTTTTT.

The chain couples TRBV6-2 or TRBV6-3 to TRBJ2-1; D might be TRBD2 (5 bases). V lost 0 bases, J lost 1 base, and 10 bases lay in between. The CDR3 runs 16 residues. CDR1 is MNHEY, CDR2 SVGEGT, per germline. The CDR3 here is CASSYSRGRSYNEQFF. The CDR3 nucleotides read TGTGCCAGCAGTTACTCGAGAGGGAGATCCTACAATGAGCAGTTCTTC.

The rearrangement joins TRBV9 to TRBJ2-5; TRBD2 agrees at 7 bases. The J segment lost 5 bases and the V segment lost 2 bases, leaving 9 bases of the junction unmatched. The germline V gene encodes CDR1 SGDLS and CDR2 YYNGEE. The CDR3 is 15 amino acids. Here the CDR3 reads CASSVGGAGGETQYF. DNA for the CDR3: TGTGCCAGCAGCGTGGGAGGAGCCGGGGGGGAGACCCAGTACTTC.

This clone was seen once. CDR3 nucleotide sequence: TGTGCCAGCTCACCACGCGGGTCAACTAATGAAAAACTGTTTTTT. Translated, it gives CASSPRGSTNEKLFF. This chain connects TRBV18 to TRBJ1-4; D not resolved. Germline lookup yields CDR1 KGHSH and CDR2 LQKENI. The ends were cut back, 1 base at V and 0 bases at J, with 6 bases in the middle. The CDR3 is made up of 15 amino acids. The complete variable domain, with remaining parts taken from reference TRBV18 and TRBJ1-4, reads NAGVMQNPRHLVRRRGQEARLRCSPMKGHSHVYWYRQLPEEGLKFMVYLQKENIIDESGMPKERFSAEFPKEGPSILRIQQVVRGDSAAYFCASSPRGSTNEKLFFGSGTQLSVL.

The rearrangement links TRBV6-5 to TRBJ2-3; 9 nucleotides match TRBD2. This CDR3 is built from 13 residues. Germline trimming cut 11 bases from V and 4 bases from J; bases unmatched to any gene: 7. The germline V gene encodes CDR1 MNHEY and CDR2 SVGAGI. The CDR3, as DNA: TGTGCCGCGGGACTAGCAGGGGCAGATACGCAGTATTTT. Its protein product is CAAGLAGADTQYF.

This chain joins TRBV6-5 and TRBJ1-2; the match to TRBD1 covers 9 bases. In germline, CDR1 is MNHEY, CDR2 SVGAGI. J gave up 8 bases and V 0 bases, and 7 bases lay outside the gene matches. CDR3 size: 15 residues. CDR3 loop: CASSYSSGTGRGYTF. The CDR3, as DNA: TGTGCCAGCAGTTACTCATCCGGGACAGGGCGAGGCTACACCTTC.

As to this clone: The same CDR3 can be traced to other DNA sequences in this sample. This chain links TRBV4-1 with TRBJ2-3; no clear D. Germline-derived CDR1 and CDR2 are MGHRA and YSYEKL. This CDR3 is 14 amino acids long. The V end lost 0 bases, the J end lost 1 base, and 5 bases lay between the germline ends. CDR3 bases: TGCGCCAGCAGCCAAGACCGGGGCACAGATACGCAGTATTTT. Its translation: CASSQDRGTDTQYF.

CDR3 in amino acids: CASSPLQGKETQYF. The CDR3 DNA sequence: TGTGCCAGCAGCCCCCTTCAGGGGAAAGAGACCCAGTACTTC. The chain employs TRBV3-1 (or the pseudogene TRBV3-2) and TRBJ2-5; TRBD1 is a possible D gene (6 bases). CDR1 is LGHDT and CDR2 is YNNKEL in the germline V gene (reference sequence). Trimming removed 4 bases from V and 3 bases from J, with 12 bases in between. The CDR3 has 14 residues.

This chain joins TRBV5-1 and TRBJ2-5, with 9 bases aligning to TRBD2. Germline V gene lookup returns CDR1 SGHRS and CDR2 YFSETQ. Unmatched junction bases numbered 3, after V lost 5 bases and J lost 1 base. The CDR3 spans 14 residues. The CDR3 DNA reads TGCGCCAGCAGTGGCGGGGGGGGCCAAGAGACCCAGTACTTC. As protein: CASSGGGGQETQYF.

This clone was counted between two and nine times. This rearrangement joins TRBV4-1 to TRBJ2-5; 10 positions match TRBD2. Losses at the gene ends were 0 bases for V and 2 bases for J; bases not matched to a gene: 6. Germline values: CDR1 MGHRA, CDR2 YSYEKL. The CDR3 extends over 17 amino acids. The DNA for the CDR3 is TGCGCCAGCAGCCAAGAATGGGGACTAGCGAGGCAAGAGACCCAGTACTTC. It is translated as CASSQEWGLARQETQYF.

This chain connects TRBV7-9 to TRBJ2-5; TRBD2 matches 11 bases. The germline CDR1 and CDR2 sequences are SEHNR and FQNEAQ (reference sequence). J gave up 4 bases and V 2 bases, and 6 bases lay outside the gene matches. This CDR3 has 16 amino acids. In nucleotides, the CDR3 is TGTGCCAGCAGCTTAAATAGCGGGGGGGCCTCAGAGACCCAGTACTTC. It specifies CASSLNSGGASETQYF.

This chain links TRBV29-1 with TRBJ1-6, with TRBD1 as a possible D gene (6 bases). Germline values: CDR1 SQVTM, CDR2 ANQGSEA. Trimming took 7 bases from V and 5 from J, leaving 12 bases between them. The CDR3 has 13 residues. CDR3 DNA sequence: TGCAGCGCAGGGGACACCCATAATTCACCCCTCCACTTT. Residues: CSAGDTHNSPLHF. Full variable domain (rest looked up from reference TRBV29-1 and TRBJ1-6): SAVISQKPSRDICQRGTSLTIQCQVDSQVTMMFWYRQQPGQSLTLIATANQGSEATYESGFVIDKFPISRPNLTFSTLTVSNMSPEDSSIYLCSAGDTHNSPLHFGNGTRLTVT.

The V gene is TRBV3-1 (or the pseudogene TRBV3-2), the J gene TRBJ2-7; 8 bases are shared with TRBD1. Looked up from germline, CDR1 is LGHDT and CDR2 is YNNKEL (reference sequence). The CDR3 covers 14 residues. The V and J ends lost 6 bases and 5 bases, in that order; junction bases with no gene match: 9. The CDR3 loop reads CASSHTGGANEQYF. The CDR3 bases are TGTGCCAGCAGTCATACAGGGGGAGCAAACGAGCAGTACTTC.

The rearrangement joins TRBV5-1 to TRBJ1-1; no clear D gene. Germline V CDR1 and CDR2: SGHRS, YFSETQ. This CDR3 has 14 residues. Trimming left V 0 bases short and J 0 bases short, with 6 bases between. CDR3 DNA: TGCGCCAGCAGCTTGGGAGGGATGAACACTGAAGCTTTCTTT. Protein: CASSLGGMNTEAFF.

The chain links TRBV6-5 to TRBJ2-7; TRBD1 matches at 11 bases. Germline CDR1 and CDR2: MNHEY and SVGAGI. This CDR3 is built from 14 residues. With V trimmed by 4 bases and J by 2 bases, 1 base remained unmatched. The CDR3 sequence is CASSLGQGAYEQYF. DNA of the CDR3: TGTGCCAGCAGTTTGGGACAGGGGGCCTACGAGCAGTACTTC.

The chain recombines TRBV3-1 (or the pseudogene TRBV3-2) with TRBJ1-4; maybe TRBD1 (5 bases). Germline V lookup: CDR1 LGHDT, CDR2 YNNKEL (reference sequence). Trimming pared 0 bases from V and 8 bases from J, leaving 13 bases between. The CDR3 is made up of 15 amino acids. The CDR3 sequence: CASSQEGTGGEKLFF. The CDR3 bases are TGTGCCAGCAGCCAAGAGGGCACGGGGGGGGAAAAACTGTTTTTT.

The chain uses TRBV5-1 and TRBJ2-3; tentative D call: TRBD1 (6 bases). This CDR3 region has 15 residues. Germline V gene data show CDR1 as SGHRS and CDR2 as YFSETQ. V gave up 2 bases and J gave up 2 bases, with 12 bases separating them. In DNA, the CDR3 is TGCGCCAGCAGCTTAAGCCGGGACAACACAGATACGCAGTATTTT. Its protein is CASSLSRDNTDTQYF.

The chain combines TRBV7-2 with TRBJ2-2, with D unresolved. Trimming removed 2 bases at V and 6 bases at J, with 7 bases between. Germline CDR1 and CDR2: SGHTA and FQGNSA. The CDR3 has 13 residues. The CDR3 sequence is CASSLRRAGELFF. CDR3 bases: TGTGCCAGCAGCTTACGCCGCGCCGGGGAGCTGTTTTTT.

CDR3 DNA: TGTGCCAGCAGCTTGACTAGACAGGGTTACGAGCAGTACTTC. Translating gives CASSLTRQGYEQYF. The rearrangement joins TRBV5-4 to TRBJ2-7; 7 bases align to TRBD1. CDR3 size: 14 residues. In germline, CDR1 is SGHNT, CDR2 YYREEE (reference sequence). V was clipped by 1 base and J by 4 bases; unmatched bases: 5.

The chain is built from TRBV9 and TRBJ2-3, with TRBD2 identical over 10 bases. J was trimmed by 5 bases and V by 2 bases; bases with no gene match: 2. This CDR3 is built from 14 residues. Per the germline V gene, CDR1 is SGDLS and CDR2 is YYNGEE. The CDR3, as DNA: TGTGCCAGCAGCGTGAGCGGGGGGGAAGATACGCAGTATTTT. This gives the protein CASSVSGGEDTQYF.

The chain carries TRBV6-5 and TRBJ2-7; 11 nucleotides align to TRBD1. J gave up 3 bases and V 6 bases, and 7 bases lay outside the gene matches. Germline CDR1 reads MNHEY; CDR2 reads SVGAGI. The CDR3 runs 15 residues. The CDR3 spells CASRTAGTGGYEQYF. The DNA of the CDR3 is TGTGCCAGCAGAACCGCCGGGACAGGGGGCTACGAGCAGTACTTC.

The gene calls are TRBV9 and TRBJ2-2; no definite D call. Trimming took off 4 bases at V and 6 bases at J, with 13 bases between the two ends. Germline V lookup: CDR1 SGDLS, CDR2 YYNGEE. CDR3 length equals 14 residues. CDR3 sequence: CASSPTRWPGELFF. In nucleotides, the CDR3 is TGTGCCAGCAGCCCCACGAGGTGGCCCGGGGAGCTGTTTTTT.

This clone was seen a single time. The chain carries TRBV7-9 and TRBJ1-2, with no clear D. Germline assignment: CDR1 SEHNR and CDR2 FQNEAQ (reference sequence). V dropped 5 bases and J dropped 4 bases, with 17 bases sitting between them. The CDR3 consists of 15 residues. Written as DNA, the CDR3 is TGTGCCAGCAGCCCGACCCTTGACAAGTCCTATGGCTACACCTTC. Protein sequence: CASSPTLDKSYGYTF.

The genes are TRBV5-6 and TRBJ1-6, with 7 bases aligning to TRBD1. Germline V gene lookup returns CDR1 SGHDT and CDR2 YYEEEE. The V segment lost 1 base and the J segment 0 bases; nucleotides outside the gene matches: 7. The CDR3 has 18 residues. This CDR3 reads CASSLWAGGYSYNSPLHF. In DNA form, the CDR3 reads TGTGCCAGCAGCTTGTGGGCAGGGGGGTACTCCTATAATTCACCCCTCCACTTT.

The chain combines TRBV7-9 with TRBJ2-7, with 7 bases lining up with TRBD1. CDR1 SEHNR and CDR2 FQNEAQ come from the germline V gene (reference sequence). V lost 5 bases and J lost 5; bases outside the gene matches: 6. The CDR3 is made up of 13 amino acids. CDR3 coding DNA: TGTGCCAGCAGCGTAACAGGGGATCACGAGCAGTACTTC. This codes for CASSVTGDHEQYF.